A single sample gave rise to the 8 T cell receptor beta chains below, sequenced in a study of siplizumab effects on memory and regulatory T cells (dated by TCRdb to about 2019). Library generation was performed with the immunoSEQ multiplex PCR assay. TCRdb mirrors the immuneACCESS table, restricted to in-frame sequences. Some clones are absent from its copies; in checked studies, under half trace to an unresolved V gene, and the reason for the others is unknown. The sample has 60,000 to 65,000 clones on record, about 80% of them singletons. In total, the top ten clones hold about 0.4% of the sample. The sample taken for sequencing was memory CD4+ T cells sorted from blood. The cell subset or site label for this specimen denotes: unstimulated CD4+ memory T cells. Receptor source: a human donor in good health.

The CDR3 nucleotides read TGTGCCAGCAGCTTGCGGCATCCAGAGACCCAGTACTTC. Its protein product is CASSLRHPETQYF. The chain employs TRBV5-6 and TRBJ2-5; D remains unclear. Between the trimmed V and J ends, which lost 1 base and 4 bases, there was a span of 8 bases. Per germline, CDR1 SGHDT and CDR2 YYEEEE. The CDR3 is made up of 13 amino acids.

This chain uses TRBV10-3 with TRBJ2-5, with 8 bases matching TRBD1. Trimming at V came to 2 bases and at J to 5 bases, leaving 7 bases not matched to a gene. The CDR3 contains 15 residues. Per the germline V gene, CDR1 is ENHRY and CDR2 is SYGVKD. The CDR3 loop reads CAISEPQGAKETQYF. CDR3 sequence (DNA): TGTGCCATCAGTGAGCCGCAGGGGGCCAAGGAGACCCAGTACTTC.

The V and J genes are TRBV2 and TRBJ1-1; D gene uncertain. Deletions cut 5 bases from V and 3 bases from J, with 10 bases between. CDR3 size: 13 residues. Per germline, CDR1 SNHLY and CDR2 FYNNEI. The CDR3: CASSTTRDTEAFF. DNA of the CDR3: TGTGCCAGCAGTACAACGAGAGACACTGAAGCTTTCTTT.

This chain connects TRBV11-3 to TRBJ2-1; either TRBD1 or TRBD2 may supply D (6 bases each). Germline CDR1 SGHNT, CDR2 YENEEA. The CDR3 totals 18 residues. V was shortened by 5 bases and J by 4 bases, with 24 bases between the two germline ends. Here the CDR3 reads CASSPQGGSQLQYNEQFF. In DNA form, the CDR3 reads TGTGCCAGCAGCCCTCAAGGGGGGAGCCAACTTCAATACAATGAGCAGTTCTTC.

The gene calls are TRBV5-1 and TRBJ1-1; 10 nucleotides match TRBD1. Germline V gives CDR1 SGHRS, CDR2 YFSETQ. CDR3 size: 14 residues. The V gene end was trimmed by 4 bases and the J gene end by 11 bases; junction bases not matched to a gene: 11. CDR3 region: CASSRDRGFLHAFF. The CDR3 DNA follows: TGCGCCAGCAGCCGGGACAGGGGTTTTTTGCATGCTTTCTTT.

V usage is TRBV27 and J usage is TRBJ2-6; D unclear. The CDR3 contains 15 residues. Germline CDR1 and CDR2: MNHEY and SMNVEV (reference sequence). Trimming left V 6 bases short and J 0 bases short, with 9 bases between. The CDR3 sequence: CASRTRPSGANVLTF. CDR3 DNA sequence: TGTGCCAGCAGAACAAGACCCTCTGGGGCCAACGTCCTGACTTTC. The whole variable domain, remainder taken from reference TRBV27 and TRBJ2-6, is EAQVTQNPRYLITVTGKKLTVTCSQNMNHEYMSWYRQDPGLGLRQIYYSMNVEVTDKGDVPEGYKVSRKEKRNFPLILESPSPNQTSLYFCASRTRPSGANVLTFGAGSRLTVL.

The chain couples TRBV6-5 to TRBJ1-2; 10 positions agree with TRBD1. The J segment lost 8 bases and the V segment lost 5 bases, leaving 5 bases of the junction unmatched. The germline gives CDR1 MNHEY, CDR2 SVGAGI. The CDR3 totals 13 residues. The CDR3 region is CASSNGQGDGYTF. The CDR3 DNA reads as TGTGCCAGCAGTAACGGACAGGGGGACGGCTACACCTTC.

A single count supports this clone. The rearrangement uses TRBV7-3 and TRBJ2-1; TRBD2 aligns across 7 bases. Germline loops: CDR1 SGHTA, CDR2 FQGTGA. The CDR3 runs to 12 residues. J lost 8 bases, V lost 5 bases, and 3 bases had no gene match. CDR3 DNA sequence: TGTGCCAGCAGCCCGGGGGGTTATGAGCAGTTCTTC. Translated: CASSPGGYEQFF.